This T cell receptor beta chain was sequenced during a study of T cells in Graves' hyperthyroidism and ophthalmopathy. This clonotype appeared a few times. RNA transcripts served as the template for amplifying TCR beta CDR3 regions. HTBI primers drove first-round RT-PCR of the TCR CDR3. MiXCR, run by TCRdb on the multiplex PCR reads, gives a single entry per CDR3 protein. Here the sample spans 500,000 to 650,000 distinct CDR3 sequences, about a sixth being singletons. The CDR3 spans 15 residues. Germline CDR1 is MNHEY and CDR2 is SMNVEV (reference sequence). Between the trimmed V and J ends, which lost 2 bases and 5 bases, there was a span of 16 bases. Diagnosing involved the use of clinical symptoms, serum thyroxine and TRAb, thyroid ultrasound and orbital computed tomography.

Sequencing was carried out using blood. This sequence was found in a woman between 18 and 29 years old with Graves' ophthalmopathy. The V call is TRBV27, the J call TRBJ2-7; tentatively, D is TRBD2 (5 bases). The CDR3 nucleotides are TGTGCCAGCAGTTTACTGGGAGCCCATGAACACGAGCAGTACTTC. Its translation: CASSLLGAHEHEQYF.